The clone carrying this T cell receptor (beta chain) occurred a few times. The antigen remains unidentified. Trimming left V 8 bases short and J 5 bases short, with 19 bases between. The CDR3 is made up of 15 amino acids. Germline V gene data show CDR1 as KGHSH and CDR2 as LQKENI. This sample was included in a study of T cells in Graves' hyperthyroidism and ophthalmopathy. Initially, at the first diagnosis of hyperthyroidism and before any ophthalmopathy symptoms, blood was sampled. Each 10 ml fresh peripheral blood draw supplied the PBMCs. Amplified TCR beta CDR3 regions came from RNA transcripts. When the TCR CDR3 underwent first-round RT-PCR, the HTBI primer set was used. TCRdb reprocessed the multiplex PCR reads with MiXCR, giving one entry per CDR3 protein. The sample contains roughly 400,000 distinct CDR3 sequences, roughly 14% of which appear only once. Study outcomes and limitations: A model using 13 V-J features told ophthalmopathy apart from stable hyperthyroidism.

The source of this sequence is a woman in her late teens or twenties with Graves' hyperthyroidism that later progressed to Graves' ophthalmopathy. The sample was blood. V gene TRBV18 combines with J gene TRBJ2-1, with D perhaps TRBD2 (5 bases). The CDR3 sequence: CASPPGTGTNNEQFF. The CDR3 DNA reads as TGTGCCAGCCCCCCGGGAACTGGAACGAACAATGAGCAGTTCTTC.